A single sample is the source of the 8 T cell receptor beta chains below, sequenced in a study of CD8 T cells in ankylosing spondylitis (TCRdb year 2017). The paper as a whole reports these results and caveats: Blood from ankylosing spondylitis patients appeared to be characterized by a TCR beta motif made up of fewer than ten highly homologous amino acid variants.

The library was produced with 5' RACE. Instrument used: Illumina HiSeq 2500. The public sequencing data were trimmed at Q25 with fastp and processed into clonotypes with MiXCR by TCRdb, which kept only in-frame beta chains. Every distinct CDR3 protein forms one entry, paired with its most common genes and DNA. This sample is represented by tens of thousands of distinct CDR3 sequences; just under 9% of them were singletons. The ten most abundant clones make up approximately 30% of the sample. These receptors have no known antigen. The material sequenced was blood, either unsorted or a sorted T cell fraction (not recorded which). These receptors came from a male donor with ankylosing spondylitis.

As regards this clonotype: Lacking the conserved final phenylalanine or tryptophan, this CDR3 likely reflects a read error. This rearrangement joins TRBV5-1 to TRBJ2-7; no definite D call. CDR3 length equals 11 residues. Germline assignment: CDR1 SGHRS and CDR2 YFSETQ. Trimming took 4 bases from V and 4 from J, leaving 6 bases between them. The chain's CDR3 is CASSAAYEQYY. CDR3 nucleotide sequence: TGCGCCAGCAGCGCGGCATACGAGCAGTACTAC.

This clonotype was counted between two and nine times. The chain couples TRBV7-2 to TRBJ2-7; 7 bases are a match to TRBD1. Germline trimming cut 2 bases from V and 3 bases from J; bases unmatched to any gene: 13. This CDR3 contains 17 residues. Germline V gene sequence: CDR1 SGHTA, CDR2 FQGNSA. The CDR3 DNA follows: TGTGCCAGCAGCTTACGCCCAGGACAGGCCCTAGGCTACGAGCAGTACTTC. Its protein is CASSLRPGQALGYEQYF.

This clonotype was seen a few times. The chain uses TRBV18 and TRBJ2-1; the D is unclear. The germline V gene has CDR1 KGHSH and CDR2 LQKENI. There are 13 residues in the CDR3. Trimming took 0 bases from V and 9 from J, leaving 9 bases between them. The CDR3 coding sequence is TGTGCCAGCTCACCACCCTTAGCCAGTGAGCAGTTCTTC. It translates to CASSPPLASEQFF.

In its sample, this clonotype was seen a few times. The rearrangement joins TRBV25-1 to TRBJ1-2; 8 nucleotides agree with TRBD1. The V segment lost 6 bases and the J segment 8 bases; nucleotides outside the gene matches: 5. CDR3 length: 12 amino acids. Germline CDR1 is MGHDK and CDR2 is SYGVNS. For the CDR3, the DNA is TGTGCCAGCAGCGCCGGGACAGGCGGCTACACCTTC. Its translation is CASSAGTGGYTF.

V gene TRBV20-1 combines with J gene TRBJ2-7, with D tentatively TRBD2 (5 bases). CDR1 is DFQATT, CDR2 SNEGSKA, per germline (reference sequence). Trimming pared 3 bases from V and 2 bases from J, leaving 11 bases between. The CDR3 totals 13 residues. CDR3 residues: CSASSREPYEQYF. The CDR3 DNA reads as TGCAGTGCTAGTAGTCGGGAACCCTACGAGCAGTACTTC.

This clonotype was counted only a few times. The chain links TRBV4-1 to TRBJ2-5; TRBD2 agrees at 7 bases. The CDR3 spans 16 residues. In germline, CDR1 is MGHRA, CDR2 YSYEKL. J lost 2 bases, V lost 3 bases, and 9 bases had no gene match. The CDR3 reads CASSQAGTIYQETQYF. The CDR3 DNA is TGCGCCAGCAGCCAGGCCGGGACTATATATCAAGAGACCCAGTACTTC.

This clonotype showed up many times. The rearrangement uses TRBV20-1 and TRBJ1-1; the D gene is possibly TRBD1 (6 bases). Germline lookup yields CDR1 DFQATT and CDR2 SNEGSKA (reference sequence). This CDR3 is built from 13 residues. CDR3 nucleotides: TGCAGCGCAACAGGGTACGGGAACACTGAAGCTTTCTTT. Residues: CSATGYGNTEAFF.

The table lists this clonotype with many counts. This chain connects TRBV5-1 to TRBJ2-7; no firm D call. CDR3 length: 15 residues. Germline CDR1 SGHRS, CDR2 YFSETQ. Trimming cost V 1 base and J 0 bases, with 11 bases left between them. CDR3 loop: CASSLRSSTSYEQYF. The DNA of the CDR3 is TGCGCCAGCAGCTTGCGATCCTCGACCTCCTACGAGCAGTACTTC.